This T cell receptor beta chain derives from a study of vaccination and CD4 T cells after COVID-19. As for the study in general: Six males and four females constituted the convalescent cohort, two of whom were Hispanic.

Treatment given: approximately 11-day PBMC culture with coronavirus spike peptide pools or control peptides (ViraFEST assay). With the Oncomine TCR Beta short-read assay, DNA from cultured CD4+ T cells was sequenced. TCRdb processed the PCR reads anew with MiXCR; each CDR3 protein has one entry. Of roughly 16,000 distinct CDR3 sequences detected, approximately 46% appear once; the ten largest clones hold 10% to 15%. In the case of this clonotype: The antigen remains unidentified.

Sequenced material: CD4+ T cells from blood, cultured in vitro. This TCR came from a human donor who had recovered from COVID-19.

The CDR3 bases are TGTGCCAGCAGCTTCTCCGCCCGGGAGCCTTCCTACGAGCAGTACTTC. Residues: CASSFSAREPSYEQYF. The rearrangement links TRBV7-9 to TRBJ2-7; possibly TRBD2 for D (6 bases). Germline V gene data show CDR1 as SEHNR and CDR2 as FQNEAQ (reference sequence). The CDR3 loop spans 16 amino acids. V lost 3 bases, J lost 1 base, and 16 bases lay in between.